What follows describes a single T cell receptor beta chain. The target antigen is unknown. These data originate in a study of graft-versus-host responses after intestinal transplantation. Turning to the study itself: For 3 to 4 years after anti-thymocyte globulin induction, all recipients took tacrolimus and steroids.

Study-level findings and limits: HvG clone declines early post-transplant were associated with peak circulating GvH levels. GvH clones were found in recipient marrow; some appeared first in ileum or blood. Subjects displaying graft-donor T cell macrochimerism possessed elevated graft-versus-host to host-versus-graft clonal ratios inside allografts.

Repertoires were generated with immunoSEQ multiplex PCR, while TCRdb's copy carries only in-frame clones and drops some. The table has some 90,000 clones, approximately 95% seen once. The ends lost 3 bases at V and 5 bases at J; junction bases unmatched: 7. The germline V gene has CDR1 LNHNV and CDR2 YYDKDF (reference sequence). The length of the CDR3 is 15 residues. The chain has TRBV15 and TRBJ2-7; 10 nucleotides align to TRBD1. The material was unstimulated CD8+ T cells sorted from spleen or lymph node cells, obtained before intestinal transplant. The receptor's source is a human donor who received an intestinal transplant. The CDR3 bases are TGTGCCACCAGCAGCCCCGGGACAGGGGAAGACGAGCAGTACTTC. Amino acids: CATSSPGTGEDEQYF.